The 26 T cell receptor beta chains given below trace back to one sample, sequenced in a study of cytomegalovirus exposure and HLA in healthy donors. The PCR made use of 60 Vbeta and 13 Jbeta primers. The assay was immunoSEQ multiplex PCR, and TCRdb's table has in-frame clones only and misses some. The profile shows some 120,000 clones, roughly 9.9% of them singletons. Source material: PBMCs. Every receptor here comes from a man aged 30 to 39 in good health and CMV-seronegative.

This chain joins TRBV5-6 and TRBJ1-2; a possible D gene is TRBD1 (6 bases). Germline CDR1 and CDR2: SGHDT and YYEEEE. Trimming left V 4 bases short and J 3 bases short, with 16 bases between. The CDR3 totals 15 residues. The CDR3 reads CASSTLAGADYGYTF. The CDR3 DNA follows: TGTGCCAGCAGCACGTTGGCAGGGGCAGACTATGGCTACACCTTC.

This clone was detected ten times or more. CDR3 coding DNA: TGTGCCAGCAGTGACCGTTGGCTGAACACTGAAGCTTTCTTT. Residues: CASSDRWLNTEAFF. V usage is TRBV6-1 and J usage is TRBJ1-1; D is uncertain. CDR1 and CDR2 from the germline V gene are MNHNS and SASEGT. The CDR3 is made up of 14 amino acids. V gave up 3 bases and J gave up 0 bases, with 8 bases separating them.

This clone was observed a handful of times. The chain has TRBV7-2 and TRBJ1-1; D is uncertain. V was trimmed by 1 base and J by 6 bases, leaving 9 bases between them. The CDR3 loop spans 13 amino acids. Germline loops: CDR1 SGHTA, CDR2 FQGNSA. The CDR3 is CASSLDGGAEAFF. The CDR3 region has the DNA TGTGCCAGCAGCTTAGATGGAGGCGCTGAAGCTTTCTTT.

This clone was counted between two and nine times. The rearrangement joins TRBV5-1 to TRBJ2-7; the match to TRBD1 covers 7 bases. Germline CDR1 is SGHRS and CDR2 is YFSETQ. The CDR3 is made up of 13 amino acids. V shed 1 base, J shed 3 bases, and the junction held 1 base outside the gene matches. The CDR3 region is CASSLRQGYEQYF. CDR3 coding DNA: TGCGCCAGCAGCTTGAGACAGGGCTACGAGCAGTACTTC.

This clone was picked up a small number of times. The germline gene is not matched at one end of the junction; a read error may be the cause. This sequence joins TRBV7-7 and TRBJ2-2, with a possible D match to TRBD1 (6 bases). The CDR3 length is 14 residues. CDR1 and CDR2 from the germline V gene are SSHAT and FNYEAQ (reference sequence). CDR3 residues: CASSLAGATGELFF. The CDR3 region has the DNA TGTGCTAGCAGCTTGGCAGGGGCCACCGGGGAGCTGTTTTTT.

This clone was counted only a few times. The J gene is TRBJ2-2, the V gene TRBV11-2; 7 nucleotides match TRBD1. CDR3 size: 14 residues. CDR1 is SGHAT, CDR2 FQNNGV, per germline. Trimming cost V 4 bases and J 3 bases; bases outside gene matches: 2. Here the CDR3 reads CASSSTGDTGELFF. The CDR3 nucleotides are TGTGCCAGCAGCTCTACAGGGGACACCGGGGAGCTGTTTTTT.

This clone came up a few times. The chain is built from TRBV7-9 and TRBJ2-7, with 11 bases that match TRBD1. Germline CDR1 is SEHNR and CDR2 is FQNEAQ (reference sequence). The CDR3 extends over 15 amino acids. The ends lost 5 bases at V and 3 bases at J; junction bases unmatched: 6. DNA of the CDR3: TGTGCCAGCAGCCTAGAGGGGACAGGGGGCTACGAGCAGTACTTC. This codes for CASSLEGTGGYEQYF.

This clone was observed a handful of times. This rearrangement joins TRBV6-5 to TRBJ2-1; 7 bases are a match to TRBD1. The CDR3 consists of 12 residues. The junction had 2 bases not matched to a gene; V was cut back by 8 bases and J by 4 bases. Per germline, CDR1 MNHEY and CDR2 SVGAGI. The CDR3 reads CASGQAYNEQFF. CDR3 DNA: TGTGCCAGCGGACAGGCATACAATGAGCAGTTCTTC.

The chain couples TRBV15 to TRBJ2-1, with D hard to call. Germline V lookup: CDR1 LNHNV, CDR2 YYDKDF (reference sequence). CDR3 length: 13 residues. The V end was cut by 7 bases, the J end by 6 bases, with 13 bases between. The CDR3 sequence: CATTSEAGNEQFF. As DNA, the CDR3 is TGTGCCACCACCAGCGAGGCTGGCAATGAGCAGTTCTTC.

This clone showed up just a few times. The rearrangement links TRBV28 to TRBJ2-7, with D hard to call. V lost 1 base, J lost 5 bases, and 12 bases lay in between. This CDR3 comprises 14 residues. The germline V gene encodes CDR1 MDHEN and CDR2 SYDVKM. The DNA for the CDR3 is TGTGCCAGCAGTTTATTGCGGTACTCGGACGAGCAGTACTTC. Encoded protein: CASSLLRYSDEQYF.

This chain connects TRBV11-3 to TRBJ2-3; possibly TRBD1 for D (6 bases). The germline V gene has CDR1 SGHNT and CDR2 YENEEA. This CDR3 contains 17 residues. Trimming removed 0 bases from V and 1 base from J, with 14 bases in between. The CDR3 region has the DNA TGTGCCAGCAGCTTAGAAACCAGGGGTTGGGGCACAGATACGCAGTATTTT. Translation: CASSLETRGWGTDTQYF.

V and J are TRBV18 and TRBJ2-4; 10 nucleotides line up with TRBD1. V lost 5 bases, J lost 5 bases, and 9 bases stayed unmatched. The CDR3 runs to 16 residues. The germline V gene has CDR1 KGHSH and CDR2 LQKENI. This chain's CDR3 is CASSTTSGTGENIQYF. The CDR3 DNA follows: TGTGCCAGCTCAACAACTTCCGGGACAGGGGAAAACATTCAGTACTTC.

A few counts support this clone. V gene TRBV25-1 combines with J gene TRBJ1-2, with unresolved D. Trimming left V 3 bases short and J 2 bases short, with 10 bases between. The CDR3 contains 14 residues. Germline CDR1 and CDR2: MGHDK and SYGVNS. The CDR3 is CASSDAPRNYGYTF. In DNA, the CDR3 is TGTGCCAGCAGTGACGCGCCCCGGAACTATGGCTACACCTTC.

The chain couples TRBV5-6 to TRBJ1-2; the match to TRBD1 covers 10 bases. The CDR3 covers 16 residues. CDR1 is SGHDT, CDR2 YYEEEE, per germline. The ends lost 3 bases at V and 8 bases at J; junction bases unmatched: 13. CDR3 sequence (DNA): TGTGCCAGCAGCTCGACTCCGAGACAGGGGGCGGAGGGCTACACCTTC. It codes for CASSSTPRQGAEGYTF.

The chain carries TRBV28 and TRBJ1-5; maybe TRBD1 (6 bases). CDR1 is MDHEN, CDR2 SYDVKM, per germline. The CDR3 runs 16 residues. V was clipped by 5 bases and J by 0 bases, with 14 bases between them. In DNA, the CDR3 is TGTGCCAGCAGTCAACCCTGGACAGTTAGCAATCAGCCCCAGCATTTT. It codes for CASSQPWTVSNQPQHF.

The V and J genes are TRBV7-2 and TRBJ1-2; 8 bases line up with TRBD1. The germline CDR1 and CDR2 sequences are SGHTA and FQGNSA. The CDR3 covers 13 residues. With 3 bases clipped from V and 6 bases from J, the junction kept 3 bases outside the gene matches. The CDR3 is CASSLQGADGYTF. The CDR3 bases are TGTGCCAGCAGCTTGCAGGGGGCGGATGGCTACACCTTC.

This clone showed up just a few times. The chain has TRBV11-1 and TRBJ1-1, with D possibly being TRBD1 (6 bases). Between the trimmed V and J ends, which lost 5 bases and 1 base, there was a span of 11 bases. The length of the CDR3 is 14 residues. Germline V gene lookup returns CDR1 SGHAT and CDR2 FQDESV (reference sequence). The CDR3 nucleotides read TGTGCCAGCAGCCCTAGGACAGCGAACACTGAAGCTTTCTTT. Its translation: CASSPRTANTEAFF.

The chain couples TRBV5-1 to TRBJ2-7, with D tentatively TRBD1 (6 bases). V lost 0 bases to trimming and J lost 1 base, with 11 bases between them. CDR3 length: 15 residues. Per germline, CDR1 SGHRS and CDR2 YFSETQ. CDR3 amino acids: CASSLEGQRSYEQYF. Here the CDR3 DNA reads TGCGCCAGCAGCTTGGAAGGACAGAGATCCTACGAGCAGTACTTC.

V and J are TRBV5-4 and TRBJ1-2; a weak D match, TRBD1 (6 bases). Germline CDR1 and CDR2: SGHNT and YYREEE (reference sequence). The germline V and J ends were trimmed by 4 bases and 7 bases, with 14 bases remaining between them. There are 13 residues in the CDR3. Here the CDR3 DNA reads TGTGCCAGCAGCGTACAGGGTTCCGGTGGCTACACCTTC. It translates to CASSVQGSGGYTF.

Worth noting for this clone: The sample contains more than one DNA sequence encoding this CDR3. The chain employs TRBV19 and TRBJ2-7; tentatively, D is TRBD1 (6 bases). The CDR3 contains 14 residues. Trimming stripped 1 base from V and 2 bases from J, with 9 bases between. Looked up from germline, CDR1 is LNHDA and CDR2 is SQIVND (reference sequence). CDR3 DNA sequence: TGTGCCAGTAGTATAGGAACAGGGACCTACGAGCAGTACTTC. This codes for CASSIGTGTYEQYF.

A few counts support this clone. J is TRBJ1-1 and V is TRBV5-8, with D possibly being TRBD1 (5 bases). CDR1 and CDR2 from the germline V gene are SGHTS and YDEGEE. The CDR3 extends over 12 amino acids. V lost 5 bases, J lost 10 bases, and 15 bases lay in between. The CDR3 bases are TGTGCCAGCAGGTCGCAGGGAGCGGGAGCTTTCTTT. It yields the protein CASRSQGAGAFF.

Here the CDR3 DNA reads TGTGCCAGCACCTTCCGGGACAGGAGTGGGGAGACCCAGTACTTC. This gives the protein CASTFRDRSGETQYF. The chain recombines TRBV5-6 with TRBJ2-5, with 8 bases identical to TRBD1. CDR3 length: 15 residues. V lost 6 bases to trimming and J lost 5 bases; unmatched junction nucleotides: 12. CDR1 SGHDT and CDR2 YYEEEE come from the germline V gene.

This clone was seen a few times. The chain couples TRBV6-6 to TRBJ1-1; perhaps TRBD1 as D (6 bases). CDR3 length: 14 amino acids. V gave up 0 bases and J gave up 3 bases, with 8 bases separating them. Per germline, CDR1 MNHNY and CDR2 SVGAGI (reference sequence). This chain's CDR3 is CASSYSGGDTEAFF. CDR3 in DNA: TGTGCCAGCAGTTACTCAGGGGGGGACACTGAAGCTTTCTTT.

The chain employs TRBV5-1 and TRBJ1-2, with TRBD1 as a possible D gene (5 bases). The CDR3 has 15 residues. The germline gives CDR1 SGHRS, CDR2 YFSETQ. V was shortened by 3 bases and J by 8 bases, with 20 bases between the two germline ends. CDR3 residues: CASSSGGPGPFGYTF. The CDR3 DNA reads TGCGCCAGCAGCTCGGGGGGTCCTGGGCCTTTCGGCTACACCTTC.

Written as DNA, the CDR3 is TGTGCCAGCAAGGTGGACAGGGGAATTGGAAACACCATATATTTT. It is translated as CASKVDRGIGNTIYF. The chain has TRBV6-5 and TRBJ1-3; 9 bases match TRBD1. The J segment lost 3 bases and the V segment lost 7 bases, leaving 7 bases of the junction unmatched. CDR3 length equals 15 residues. Germline lookup yields CDR1 MNHEY and CDR2 SVGAGI.

The V and J genes are TRBV6-4 and TRBJ1-2; 9 nucleotides line up with TRBD1. V lost 3 bases and J lost 6; bases outside the gene matches: 2. Germline V gives CDR1 MRHNA, CDR2 SNTAGT. The CDR3 is 13 amino acids. Here the CDR3 reads CASSERTGDGYTF. CDR3 coding DNA: TGTGCCAGCAGTGAAAGGACAGGGGATGGCTACACCTTC.